The source of this T cell receptor beta chain is a study of blood T cell repertoires in COVID-19. Overall study: COVID-19 samples collected from the United States, Italy and Spain covered acute and convalescent phases. PBMCs, B-cell-depleted T cells, or T cells provided the cDNA or gDNA that made up the material.

Trimming pared 3 bases from V and 7 bases from J, leaving 16 bases between. This CDR3 spans 14 amino acids. Germline assignment: CDR1 MNHEY and CDR2 SVGAGI. This clone has just a few counts. Profiling relied on immunoSEQ multiplex PCR, and the TCRdb table lists in-frame clones only, not all of them. The data show 60,000 or so clones, with roughly 71% seen just once and approximately 30% held by the top ten. The rearrangement uses TRBV6-5 and TRBJ2-7, with D maybe TRBD1 (6 bases). The sequence was obtained from a woman of 80 years or more with acute or convalescent COVID-19. The sequenced sample was peripheral blood. Written as DNA, the CDR3 is TGTGCCAGCAGTTATTCGGCAGGGGCGTGGGAGCAGTACTTC. Protein product: CASSYSAGAWEQYF.